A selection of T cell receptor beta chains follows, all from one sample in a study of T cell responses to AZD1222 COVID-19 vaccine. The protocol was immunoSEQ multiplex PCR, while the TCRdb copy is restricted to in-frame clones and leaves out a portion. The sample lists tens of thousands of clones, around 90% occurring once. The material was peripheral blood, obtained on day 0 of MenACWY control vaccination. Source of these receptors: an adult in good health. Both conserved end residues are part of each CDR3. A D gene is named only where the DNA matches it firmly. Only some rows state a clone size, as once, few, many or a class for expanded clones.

CDR3nt: TGTGCCTGGAGTGTTTCGGGAAACGGTGGCTACACCTTC; CDR3aa: CAWSVSGNGGYTF; j_gene: TRBJ1-2; d_gene: -; v_gene: TRBV30; abundance: -
CDR3nt: TGTGCCAGTAGTATAGTATCGGAATTAGTCAGGAGGGATAGCAATCAGCCCCAGCATTTT; CDR3aa: CASSIVSELVRRDSNQPQHF; j_gene: TRBJ1-5; d_gene: -; v_gene: TRBV19; abundance: -
CDR3nt: TGCGCCAGCAGCTTGGGGGGGATGAACACTGAAGCTTTCTTT; CDR3aa: CASSLGGMNTEAFF; j_gene: TRBJ1-1; d_gene: -; v_gene: TRBV5-1; abundance: -
CDR3nt: TGCAGCGTTGAAGGGCAGGGGGCCTACGAGCAGTACTTC; CDR3aa: CSVEGQGAYEQYF; j_gene: TRBJ2-7; d_gene: TRBD1; v_gene: TRBV29-1; abundance: few
CDR3nt: TGTGCTAGTGGTTTGTCGAAGGGCGCAGAAGCTTTCTTT; CDR3aa: CASGLSKGAEAFF; j_gene: TRBJ1-1; d_gene: -; v_gene: TRBV12-5; abundance: -
CDR3nt: TGTGCCAGCAGTTTGTTGGGACCCCCCAGTAGCCAAGAGACCCAGTACTTC; CDR3aa: CASSLLGPPSSQETQYF; j_gene: TRBJ2-5; d_gene: -; v_gene: TRBV28; abundance: -
CDR3nt: TGTGCTAGTGGTTTAGGGGTGTACAATGAGCAGTTCTTC; CDR3aa: CASGLGVYNEQFF; j_gene: TRBJ2-1; d_gene: -; v_gene: TRBV12-5; abundance: -
CDR3nt: TGTGCCAGCAGTTCCAGGGTGGACACTGAAGCTTTCTTT; CDR3aa: CASSSRVDTEAFF; j_gene: TRBJ1-1; d_gene: -; v_gene: TRBV2; abundance: -
CDR3nt: TGTGCTAGTGGTTTGGCCTACCCGGGGACCCATGGCTACACCTTC; CDR3aa: CASGLAYPGTHGYTF; j_gene: TRBJ1-2; d_gene: -; v_gene: TRBV12-5; abundance: -
CDR3nt: TGTGCCAGCAGCAAAGAGGGCTCTGGGGCCAACGTCCTGACTTTC; CDR3aa: CASSKEGSGANVLTF; j_gene: TRBJ2-6; d_gene: -; v_gene: TRBV21-1; abundance: -